This TCR beta chain was sequenced for a study of T cell responses to AZD1222 COVID-19 vaccine. About this clone: Its antigen is not identified.

Study results and caveats: Along spike, vaccine-associated CD4 TCRs were found throughout, with dominance at 160-218 and 743-854. Clonal diversity was possibly underestimated, and the donors were mostly white British, with more females. Regions left unmutated in variants are reportedly the target of nearly half of spike-specific TCRs. Breadth and depth of Spike-specific TCRs rose after two AZD1222 doses.

The data were produced by immunoSEQ multiplex PCR, yet TCRdb's version contains in-frame clones alone and is incomplete. The data contain over 120,000 clones, roughly 92% of them singletons. This TCR was sampled from an adult in good health. The sample here was peripheral blood, taken on day 0 of AZD1222 vaccination.

The CDR3 reads CASGYDTQETQYF. The CDR3, as DNA: TGTGCTAGTGGCTATGACACACAAGAGACCCAGTACTTC. This chain joins TRBV12-5 and TRBJ2-5; D unclear. Germline-derived CDR1 and CDR2 are LGHNT and FRNRAP. Trimming pared 6 bases from V and 2 bases from J, leaving 10 bases between. This CDR3 has 13 residues.